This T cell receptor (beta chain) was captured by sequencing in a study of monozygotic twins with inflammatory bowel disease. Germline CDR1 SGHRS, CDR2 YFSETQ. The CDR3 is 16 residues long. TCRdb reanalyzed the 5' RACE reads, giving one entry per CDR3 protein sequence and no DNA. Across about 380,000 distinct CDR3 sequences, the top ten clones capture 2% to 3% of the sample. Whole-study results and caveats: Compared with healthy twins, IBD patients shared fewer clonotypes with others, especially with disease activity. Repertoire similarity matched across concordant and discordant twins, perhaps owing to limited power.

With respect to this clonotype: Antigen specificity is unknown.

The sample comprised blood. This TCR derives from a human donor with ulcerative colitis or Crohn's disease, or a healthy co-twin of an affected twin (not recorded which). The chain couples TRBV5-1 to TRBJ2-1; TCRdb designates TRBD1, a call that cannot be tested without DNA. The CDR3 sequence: CASTSGGKPSYNEQFF. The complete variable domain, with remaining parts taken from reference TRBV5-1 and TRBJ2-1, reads KAGVTQTPRYLIKTRGQQVTLSCSPISGHRSVSWYQQTPGQGLQFLFEYFSETQRNKGNFPGRFSGRQFSNSRSEMNVSTLELGDSALYLCASTSGGKPSYNEQFFGPGTRLTVL.